This T cell receptor beta chain came from a study of T cells after yellow fever vaccination. Trimming stripped 4 bases from V and 6 bases from J, with 6 bases between. The V gene's germline CDR1 is SGHTA and CDR2 FQGTGA. This CDR3 has 12 residues. Whole-study results and caveats: Across the CD4 and CD8 compartments, a small share of clonotypes was present in both.

TCR cDNA was made by 5'RACE template switching, adding a universal primer site and UMIs. Each CDR3 protein is one row after TCRdb ran MiXCR on the 5' RACE reads. This sample has 300,000 to 450,000 distinct CDR3 sequences, with more than 5.5% found just once. This clonotype was counted at least ten times. What it binds is unknown. This material consisted of PBMCs, taken 5 days after the yellow fever booster vaccination. The receptor comes from a man aged 25 to 40 who received the YFV17D yellow fever vaccine. The rearrangement uses TRBV7-3 and TRBJ2-2, with a weak D call TRBD1 (6 bases). The CDR3 DNA sequence: TGTGCCAGCAGCTCAGGGGCCGGGGAGCTGTTTTTT. This codes for CASSSGAGELFF.